The 9 T cell receptor beta chains presented below share a single source sample, sequenced in a study of neurological immune-mediated disorders. TCRdb re-called the 5' RACE reads through MiXCR, storing one row per CDR3 protein. The sample holds roughly 21,000 distinct CDR3 sequences, approximately 15% seen once. The source material was CD8+ T cells from blood. The receptors were gathered from a woman younger than 30 with multiple sclerosis.

This clonotype was counted ten times or more. The genes are TRBV7-2 and TRBJ2-7, with D perhaps TRBD1 or TRBD2 (5 bases each). V lost 6 bases, J lost 5 bases, and 20 bases lay in between. CDR3 size: 15 residues. The germline V gene has CDR1 SGHTA and CDR2 FQGNSA. The CDR3 region has the DNA TGTGCCAGCAGGTCGAGGGACCAGCGCCTCCACGAGCAGTACTTC. Its translation is CASRSRDQRLHEQYF.

This clonotype was counted at least ten times. V is TRBV5-1 and J is TRBJ2-7, with TRBD2 identical over 7 bases. Germline values: CDR1 SGHRS, CDR2 YFSETQ. Trimming cost V 1 base and J 0 bases; bases outside gene matches: 7. This CDR3 has 16 residues. DNA of the CDR3: TGCGCCAGCAGCTTGCAAGGTAGGACTAGCTCCTACGAGCAGTACTTC. It yields the protein CASSLQGRTSSYEQYF. The full variable domain, completed using reference TRBV5-1 and TRBJ2-7, is KAGVTQTPRYLIKTRGQQVTLSCSPISGHRSVSWYQQTPGQGLQFLFEYFSETQRNKGNFPGRFSGRQFSNSRSEMNVSTLELGDSALYLCASSLQGRTSSYEQYFGPGTRLTVT.

This clonotype was observed many times. V usage is TRBV7-6 and J usage is TRBJ2-6; D possibly corresponds to TRBD1 (6 bases). There are 15 residues in the CDR3. Germline CDR1 is SGHVS and CDR2 is FNYEAQ. Trimming stripped 5 bases from V and 2 bases from J, with 10 bases between. The CDR3 coding sequence is TGTGCCAGCAGCGACAGGCAAGCTGGGGCCAACGTCCTGACTTTC. Protein: CASSDRQAGANVLTF.

This clonotype counts as medium-sized. The chain combines TRBV20-1 with TRBJ2-1; TRBD2 aligns across 9 bases. CDR3 length: 15 amino acids. Germline-derived CDR1 and CDR2 are DFQATT and SNEGSKA (reference sequence). The junction had 9 bases not matched to a gene; V was cut back by 0 bases and J by 9 bases. CDR3 amino acids: CSARDWLAGYGEQFF. The CDR3 DNA follows: TGCAGTGCTAGAGATTGGCTAGCGGGATACGGTGAGCAGTTCTTC.

This clonotype is deemed medium-sized. This sequence joins TRBV29-1 and TRBJ2-2, with D possibly matching TRBD2 (6 bases). Trimming removed 3 bases at V and 3 bases at J, with 11 bases between. The CDR3 is made up of 14 amino acids. Per the germline V gene, CDR1 is SQVTM and CDR2 is ANQGSEA. DNA of the CDR3: TGCAGCGTTGAGGCTGGAGGGGACACCGGGGAGCTGTTTTTT. As protein: CSVEAGGDTGELFF.

This clonotype was found many times. The chain has TRBV27 and TRBJ1-1; D perhaps matches TRBD1 (5 bases). This CDR3 spans 13 amino acids. Germline-derived CDR1 and CDR2 are MNHEY and SMNVEV (reference sequence). Trimming took 5 bases from V and 1 from J, leaving 8 bases between them. The CDR3 sequence is CASSMDTNTEAFF. In DNA, the CDR3 is TGTGCCAGCAGTATGGACACGAACACTGAAGCTTTCTTT.

This clonotype has ten or more counts. V and J are TRBV6-2 or TRBV6-3 and TRBJ2-2; TRBD2 agrees at 13 bases. Germline V gene sequence: CDR1 MNHEY, CDR2 SVGEGT. With V trimmed by 6 bases and J by 3 bases, 10 bases remained unmatched. The CDR3 totals 18 residues. The DNA of the CDR3 is TGTGCCAGCAGCCCCGGACTAGCGGGGGCCGAGCACACCGGGGAGCTGTTTTTT. This codes for CASSPGLAGAEHTGELFF.

This clonotype was seen at least ten times. The V gene is TRBV7-2, the J gene TRBJ2-1, with D possibly matching TRBD2 (6 bases). This CDR3 region has 11 residues. CDR1 and CDR2 (germline): SGHTA, FQGNSA. Trimming removed 4 bases from V and 8 bases from J, with 6 bases in between. CDR3 in DNA: TGTGCCAGCAGCTGGGACTATGAGCAGTTCTTC. It yields the protein CASSWDYEQFF. Filled out from reference TRBV7-2 and TRBJ2-1, the complete variable domain reads GAGVSQSPSNKVTEKGKDVELRCDPISGHTALYWYRQSLGQGLEFLIYFQGNSAPDKSGLPSDRFSAERTGGSVSTLTIQRTQQEDSAVYLCASSWDYEQFFGPGTRLTVL.

This clonotype was seen repeatedly, ten times or more. J is TRBJ1-1 and V is TRBV6-5, with 7 bases matching TRBD1. The CDR3 sequence is 15 residues long. Germline assignment: CDR1 MNHEY and CDR2 SVGAGI. Trimming cost V 6 bases and J 1 base; bases outside gene matches: 8. The CDR3 DNA is TGTGCCAGCAGCATCACCGGGACAGCGAACACTGAAGCTTTCTTT. Residues: CASSITGTANTEAFF.